A selection of T cell receptor beta chains follows, all from one sample in a study of T cells in tuberculosis. The method was immunoSEQ multiplex PCR; TCRdb's version includes in-frame clones alone and lacks a portion of them. The table lists around 30,000 clones, approximately 90% of them singletons. The specimen comprised PBMCs, sampled at tuberculosis diagnosis. These receptors were obtained from an adult with tuberculosis. Each CDR3 is given with its conserved first and last residue.

cdr3_aa j_call v_call
CASSAGTSGSKQFF TRBJ2-1 TRBV2
CAWSPGQGAYQPQHF TRBJ1-5 TRBV30
CASLGGGHGYTF TRBJ1-2 TRBV6-5
CASSIAGSPYNEQFF TRBJ2-1 TRBV19
CASGHGTEYSPLHF TRBJ1-6 TRBV27
CASSSGSAGPRGYTF TRBJ1-2 TRBV27
CASSPLLAGSTDTQYF TRBJ2-3 TRBV10-1
CASSFVEGTEAFF TRBJ1-1 TRBV7-2
CASSVGAGQGETQYF TRBJ2-5 TRBV9
CASSQHPGLFSGNTIYF TRBJ1-3 TRBV14
CASSPPQADYEQYF TRBJ2-7 TRBV7-2
CASSLTGSSYNEQFF TRBJ2-1 TRBV7-8